This is a list of T cell receptor beta chains from one sample in a study of T cell responses to AZD1222 COVID-19 vaccine. Profiled with immunoSEQ multiplex PCR; TCRdb holds only in-frame clones, not every one. The sample lists about 76,000 clones; roughly 90% were seen once. The sequencing used peripheral blood, collected on day 0 of AZD1222 vaccination. These receptors all come from an adult in good health. CDR3s include the opening cysteine and the closing phenylalanine or tryptophan. The D gene is left open where the match is weak. Part of the rows lack a size; the others show once, few, many or a class for expanded clones.

v_call	d_call	cdr3_length	clone_size	j_call	cdr3_aa	cdr3_nt
TRBV7-9	NA	15	NA	TRBJ1-1	CASSLKGGSDTEAFF	TGTGCCAGCAGCCTGAAGGGGGGTAGTGACACTGAAGCTTTCTTT
TRBV10-3	NA	12	NA	TRBJ1-5	CAISERQGPQHF	TGTGCCATCAGTGAGAGGCAGGGCCCCCAGCATTTT
TRBV7-8	NA	15	NA	TRBJ2-1	CASSPNSGKLNEQFF	TGTGCCAGCAGCCCTAACTCAGGGAAGCTAAATGAGCAGTTCTTC
TRBV10-3	NA	15	NA	TRBJ2-2	CAISGGWGIGGELFF	TGTGCCATCAGTGGGGGTTGGGGAATCGGCGGGGAGCTGTTTTTT
TRBV19	NA	12	NA	TRBJ1-5	CASSIGGQPQHF	TGTGCCAGTAGTATCGGCGGGCAGCCCCAGCATTTT
TRBV2	NA	13	NA	TRBJ1-2	CASSDGANYGYTF	TGTGCCAGCAGTGACGGAGCTAACTATGGCTACACCTTC
TRBV24-1	NA	13	NA	TRBJ2-1	CATSEGASDEQFF	TGTGCCACCAGTGAGGGGGCTTCGGATGAGCAGTTCTTC
TRBV5-4	NA	13	NA	TRBJ2-5	CASRVQGEETQYF	TGTGCCAGCAGAGTTCAGGGCGAGGAGACCCAGTACTTC
TRBV12-3/TRBV12-4	NA	13	NA	TRBJ2-7	CASRLLGRDEQYF	TGTGCCAGCAGACTACTCGGACGGGACGAGCAGTACTTC
TRBV29-1	NA	14	NA	TRBJ2-6	CSVNGGHGANVLTF	TGCAGCGTTAACGGGGGACACGGGGCCAACGTCCTGACTTTC
TRBV7-2	TRBD2	15	NA	TRBJ2-1	CASSKGLAGYNEQFF	TGTGCCAGCAGCAAGGGACTAGCGGGGTACAATGAGCAGTTCTTC
TRBV2	NA	15	NA	TRBJ2-4	CASGGEFLAKNIQYF	TGTGCCAGCGGCGGAGAATTCCTAGCCAAAAACATTCAGTACTTC
TRBV4-1	NA	18	NA	TRBJ2-7	CASSLPSRQSGRTYEQYF	TGCGCCAGCAGCCTTCCAAGTAGGCAGTCAGGGAGAACCTACGAGCAGTACTTC
TRBV13	TRBD1	14	NA	TRBJ2-5	CASSLRSGGETQYF	TGTGCCAGCAGCTTAAGGTCAGGGGGAGAGACCCAGTACTTC
TRBV10-3	NA	13	NA	TRBJ2-1	CAIHRERGNEQFF	TGTGCCATCCACAGGGAGAGGGGGAATGAGCAGTTCTTC
TRBV11-3	TRBD2	14	NA	TRBJ2-1	CASSLGSGSTEQFF	TGTGCCAGCAGCTTAGGTAGCGGGAGTACTGAGCAGTTCTTC
TRBV7-2	TRBD2	14	NA	TRBJ2-1	CASRAGGAYNEQFF	TGTGCCAGCAGGGCGGGAGGGGCCTACAATGAGCAGTTCTTC
TRBV15	NA	14	NA	TRBJ1-2	CATSRRAEGYGYTF	TGTGCCACCAGCAGACGAGCAGAAGGCTATGGCTACACCTTC
TRBV7-9	NA	15	NA	TRBJ1-2	CASSFGAVRTYGYTF	TGTGCCAGCAGCTTTGGTGCCGTCAGAACTTATGGCTACACCTTC
TRBV6-2/TRBV6-3	NA	12	NA	TRBJ1-4	CASSESGEKLFF	TGTGCCAGCAGTGAGTCAGGTGAAAAACTGTTTTTT
TRBV29-1	TRBD1	12	few	TRBJ1-2	CSVRTGLEGYTF	TGCAGCGTCCGGACAGGGCTTGAAGGCTACACCTTC
TRBV3-1/TRBV3-2	NA	14	NA	TRBJ1-5	CASSQGGMNQPQHF	TGTGCCAGCAGCCAAGGGGGGATGAATCAGCCCCAGCATTTT
TRBV28	TRBD1	18	NA	TRBJ2-6	CASSRGTGVPSGANVLTF	TGTGCCAGCAGCCGCGGGACAGGGGTGCCCTCTGGGGCCAACGTCCTGACTTTC
TRBV11-3	NA	13	NA	TRBJ2-3	CASSFDGTDTQYF	TGTGCCAGCAGCTTTGACGGAACAGATACGCAGTATTTT
TRBV6-5	NA	14	NA	TRBJ1-1	CASSLGGGNTEAFF	TGTGCCAGCAGCCTTGGGGGGGGGAACACTGAAGCTTTCTTT
TRBV11-3	TRBD2	18	NA	TRBJ2-1	CASSLDLGTSGSRDEQFF	TGTGCCAGCAGCTTAGATTTGGGGACTAGCGGGAGTCGGGATGAGCAGTTCTTC
TRBV12-3/TRBV12-4	NA	12	NA	TRBJ1-2	CASSSGAEGYTF	TGTGCCAGCAGTTCTGGAGCTGAGGGCTACACCTTC
TRBV6-2/TRBV6-3	NA	16	NA	TRBJ2-5	CASSYYPRRLDETQYF	TGTGCCAGCAGTTACTACCCGAGAAGGTTGGATGAGACCCAGTACTTC
TRBV6-5	TRBD1	13	NA	TRBJ1-2	CASSLEGATSYTF	TGTGCCAGCAGTTTGGAGGGGGCGACGAGCTACACCTTC
TRBV3-1/TRBV3-2	NA	14	NA	TRBJ1-5	CASSQGWGNQPQHF	TGTGCCAGCAGCCAAGGGTGGGGTAATCAGCCCCAGCATTTT
TRBV18	NA	15	NA	TRBJ1-1	CASSPRGDLNTEAFF	TGTGCCAGCTCACCCAGAGGGGATCTGAACACTGAAGCTTTCTTT
TRBV20-1	NA	15	NA	TRBJ2-3	CSASMSSGATDTQYF	TGCAGTGCTAGTATGTCTTCGGGAGCAACAGATACGCAGTATTTT
TRBV5-1	TRBD1	14	NA	TRBJ1-1	CASSGRQGYTEAFF	TGCGCCAGCAGCGGGAGACAGGGGTACACTGAAGCTTTCTTT
TRBV4-3	TRBD2	17	NA	TRBJ2-1	CASSQELSSGRVNEQFF	TGCGCCAGCAGCCAGGAGCTTTCTAGCGGGAGAGTCAATGAGCAGTTCTTC
TRBV18	NA	13	NA	TRBJ1-2	CASSPRQDDGYTF	TGTGCCAGCTCACCCAGACAGGATGATGGCTACACCTTC
TRBV5-6	NA	14	NA	TRBJ1-1	CASSSPILGEKAFF	TGTGCCAGCAGCTCCCCGATCCTGGGTGAGAAGGCTTTCTTT
TRBV12-5	TRBD1	15	NA	TRBJ1-5	CASGSDRGRRQPQHF	TGTGCTAGTGGTTCCGACAGGGGAAGGAGGCAGCCCCAGCATTTT
TRBV28	NA	14	NA	TRBJ1-2	CASSLFGTAYGYTF	TGTGCCAGCAGTTTATTCGGTACAGCCTATGGCTACACCTTC
TRBV9	NA	14	NA	TRBJ2-3	CASSAAGVPDTQYF	TGTGCCAGCAGCGCTGCAGGGGTCCCAGATACGCAGTATTTT
TRBV2	TRBD1	15	NA	TRBJ2-5	CASRPTRQGRETQYF	TGTGCCAGCAGGCCCACCCGACAGGGACGGGAGACCCAGTACTTC